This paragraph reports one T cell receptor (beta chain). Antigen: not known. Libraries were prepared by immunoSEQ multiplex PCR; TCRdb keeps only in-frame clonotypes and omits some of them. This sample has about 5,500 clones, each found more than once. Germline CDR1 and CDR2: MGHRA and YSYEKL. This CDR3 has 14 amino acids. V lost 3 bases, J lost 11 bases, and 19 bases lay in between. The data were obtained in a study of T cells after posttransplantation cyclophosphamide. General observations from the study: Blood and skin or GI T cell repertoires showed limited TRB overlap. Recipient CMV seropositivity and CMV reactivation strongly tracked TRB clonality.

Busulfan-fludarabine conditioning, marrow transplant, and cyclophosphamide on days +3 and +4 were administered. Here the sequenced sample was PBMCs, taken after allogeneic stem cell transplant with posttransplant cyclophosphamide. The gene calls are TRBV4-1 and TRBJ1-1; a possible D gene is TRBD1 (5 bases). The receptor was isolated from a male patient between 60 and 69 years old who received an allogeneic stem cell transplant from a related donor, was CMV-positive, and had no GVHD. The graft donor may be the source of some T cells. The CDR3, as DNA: TGCGCCAGCAGCCAGCCTAAGATACCCAGGGCGGCTTTCTTT. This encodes CASSQPKIPRAAFF.